This TCR beta chain comes out of a study of beta chain features in type 1 diabetes. Every bit of the isolated RNA underwent reverse transcription, so sequencing read expressed TCRB transcripts. The protocol was immunoSEQ multiplex PCR, while the TCRdb copy is restricted to in-frame clones and leaves out a portion. In the table there are some 250,000 clones, about 15% of which are singletons. This clone was found a few times. The antigen is undetermined. Study results and caveats: There were fewer insertions and more deletions at the VDJ junctions of type 1 diabetes patients. TCRB CDR3 length was moderately but significantly reduced in all four CD4+ subsets of Type 1 diabetes patients.

The CDR3 is made up of 13 amino acids. The V gene's germline CDR1 is LNHDA and CDR2 SQIVND (reference sequence). After removal of 6 bases from V and 4 bases from J, the junction contained 5 bases not matched to a gene. This TCR was recovered from a man aged 25 to 40 with type 1 diabetes. Sequencing used naive CD4+ T cells from blood. This chain connects TRBV19 to TRBJ1-2; 7 nucleotides align to TRBD1. CDR3 DNA: TGTGCCAGTAGACCCGAGGGGGCCTATGGCTACACCTTC. This codes for CASRPEGAYGYTF. Full variable domain (outside the CDR3, taken from reference TRBV19 and TRBJ1-2): DGGITQSPKYLFRKEGQNVTLSCEQNLNHDAMYWYRQDPGQGLRLIYYSQIVNDFQKGDIAEGYSVSREKKESFPLTVTSAQKNPTAFYLCASRPEGAYGYTFGSGTRLTVV.